This T cell receptor beta chain is drawn from a study of blood T cell repertoires in COVID-19. About the study: There were acute and convalescent COVID-19 samples, and they came from the United States, Italy and Spain. PBMCs, B-cell-depleted T cells, or T cells provided the cDNA or gDNA that made up the material.

Sequencing was performed with immunoSEQ multiplex PCR; in TCRdb, only in-frame clones are kept and a portion is missing. The data show approximately 280,000 clones, with around 80% seen just once and 5% held by the top ten. Allocation to cohorts depended on clinical history reported by the participants. This CDR3 is built from 13 residues. Germline V gene sequence: CDR1 SGHRS, CDR2 YFSETQ. V was cut by 9 bases and J by 0 bases, with 12 bases left in between. This rearrangement joins TRBV5-1 to TRBJ1-2; D is unresolved. The sequence was obtained from a man aged 35 to 55 who had been exposed to COVID-19. Sequenced: PBMCs or T cells enriched from blood (not recorded which). CDR3 bases: TGCGCCATCTTTACAGTAGCTAACTATGGCTACACCTTC. It is translated as CAIFTVANYGYTF. The complete variable domain, with remaining parts taken from reference TRBV5-1 and TRBJ1-2, reads KAGVTQTPRYLIKTRGQQVTLSCSPISGHRSVSWYQQTPGQGLQFLFEYFSETQRNKGNFPGRFSGRQFSNSRSEMNVSTLELGDSALYLCAIFTVANYGYTFGSGTRLTVV.